This TCR beta chain is from a study of blood T cell repertoires in COVID-19. Study at large: PBMCs, B-cell-depleted T cells, or T cells were the source of the cDNA or gDNA that made up the material.

Generated by immunoSEQ multiplex PCR, the TCRdb table keeps only in-frame clones and is missing some. The sample holds tens of thousands of clones, roughly nine tenths seen once. The CDR3 consists of 17 residues. V lost 5 bases and J 0 bases, leaving 17 bases between the germline ends. In germline, CDR1 is LGHNA, CDR2 YNFKEQ. The rearrangement uses TRBV4-2 and TRBJ1-3; D perhaps matches TRBD1 (5 bases). The clonotype originates from a man aged 80 or over in a cohort sampled during active COVID-19. The sequenced material came from peripheral blood. The CDR3 sequence: CASSFRWGEGSGNTIYF. The CDR3 DNA is TGTGCCAGCAGCTTCCGATGGGGGGAGGGCTCTGGAAACACCATATATTTT.